These 29 T cell receptor beta chains were sequenced from one sample in a study of regulatory T cells in long-lasting Graves disease (dated by TCRdb to the early 2020s). The method behind the library was multiplex PCR. Sequencing was carried out with an Illumina HiSeq 4000. CDR3 regions were amplified by Arm-PCR with iRepertoire HTBI primers to construct TCR beta libraries. TCRdb redid the processing of the public reads, applying fastp at Q25 and MiXCR, and retained in-frame beta chains. Records with the same CDR3 protein are collapsed into one entry carrying the most frequent genes and DNA. The sample table contains 350,000 to 500,000 distinct CDR3 sequences; only one count was recorded for 15% to 20% of them. The ten largest clonotypes hold about 10% of the sample. Reading the label with the study, this specimen's time point is: newly diagnosed GD, antithyroid drugs for less than 3 months. For both TCR sequencing and RNA sequencing, RNA was extracted from PBMCs using TRIzol.

These data were also filed under a second study, of T cells in Graves' hyperthyroidism and ophthalmopathy.

The sequenced sample was peripheral blood mononuclear cells (PBMCs), obtained at new diagnosis, from a patient treated with antithyroid drugs. The origin of the receptors is a woman younger than 45 with Graves disease. Donor details come from another sample of the same person, matched by shared clones.

The table lists this clonotype with a few counts. The V and J genes are TRBV9 and TRBJ2-1; tentatively, D is TRBD1 or TRBD2 (5 bases each). CDR3 length equals 16 residues. Trimming pared 0 bases from V and 4 bases from J, leaving 14 bases between. Germline CDR1 reads SGDLS; CDR2 reads YYNGEE. CDR3 sequence (DNA): TGTGCCAGCAGCGTAGGTCAAGCGGACAATTACAATGAGCAGTTCTTC. As protein: CASSVGQADNYNEQFF.

At least ten counts were recorded for this clonotype. The chain combines TRBV5-1 with TRBJ1-4; D possibly corresponds to TRBD1 (6 bases). Germline values: CDR1 SGHRS, CDR2 YFSETQ. V lost 0 bases to trimming and J lost 7 bases, with 10 bases between them. This CDR3 has 14 amino acids. CDR3 region: CASSLDRAFEKLFF. The CDR3 nucleotides are TGCGCCAGCAGCTTGGACAGGGCATTTGAAAAACTGTTTTTT.

This clonotype was counted many times. CDR3 bases: TGTGCCAGCGGATTAACCGGGACAGGGGATCAGCCCCAGCATTTT. Its protein product is CASGLTGTGDQPQHF. The chain recombines TRBV6-1 with TRBJ1-5; TRBD1 matches at 10 bases. This CDR3 comprises 15 residues. J was trimmed by 5 bases and V by 8 bases; bases with no gene match: 9. Germline values: CDR1 MNHNS, CDR2 SASEGT.

In this sample, this clonotype turned up many times. The chain joins TRBV18 to TRBJ1-1; D is uncertain. CDR1 and CDR2 (germline): KGHSH, LQKENI. Trimming cost V 6 bases and J 4 bases, with 12 bases left between them. The CDR3 loop spans 13 amino acids. The DNA for the CDR3 is TGTGCCAGCTCGCTTACAGTTACCACTGAAGCTTTCTTT. Its protein is CASSLTVTTEAFF.

The genes are TRBV7-9 and TRBJ1-2, with unresolved D. From germline, CDR1 is SEHNR and CDR2 FQNEAQ (reference sequence). CDR3 size: 13 residues. The germline V and J ends were trimmed by 4 bases and 6 bases, with 12 bases remaining between them. CDR3 region: CASSSIEPDGYTF. The CDR3 DNA sequence: TGTGCCAGCAGCTCCATAGAGCCTGATGGCTACACCTTC. Together with reference TRBV7-9 and TRBJ1-2, the CDR3 gives the full variable domain: DTGVSQNPRHKITKRGQNVTFRCDPISEHNRLYWYRQTLGQGPEFLTYFQNEAQLEKSRLLSDRFSAERPKGSFSTLEIQRTEQGDSAMYLCASSSIEPDGYTFGSGTRLTVV.

The V gene is TRBV5-1, the J gene TRBJ1-1, with no clear D. This CDR3 has 15 residues. V shed 4 bases and J shed 1 base, with 14 bases lying between them. Germline-derived CDR1 and CDR2 are SGHRS and YFSETQ. As DNA, the CDR3 is TGCGCCAGCAGCCCCCCCCCGGGAGGGAACACTGAAGCTTTCTTT. This codes for CASSPPPGGNTEAFF.

The chain has TRBV24-1 and TRBJ2-2; 11 bases are shared with TRBD2. Looked up from germline, CDR1 is KGHDR and CDR2 is SFDVKD. This CDR3 is built from 18 residues. V lost 9 bases and J lost 3; bases outside the gene matches: 14. CDR3 DNA sequence: TGTGCCACCGGGGGTAGCGGGAGGGCCGTACAAGACACCGGGGAGCTGTTTTTT. Its protein product is CATGGSGRAVQDTGELFF.

About this clonotype itself: One end of the junction is discordant with germline, which a read error may explain. The chain joins TRBV7-7 to TRBJ2-7; 12 bases agree with TRBD2. This CDR3 is 18 amino acids long. Germline V lookup: CDR1 SSHAT, CDR2 FNYEAQ (reference sequence). CDR3 sequence reads: CASSLALTSGSHSYEQYF. The CDR3, as DNA: TGTGCTAGCAGCTTAGCACTGACTAGCGGGAGTCACTCCTACGAGCAGTACTTC.

This clonotype occurred many times. The genes are TRBV18 and TRBJ2-7; perhaps TRBD1 as D (6 bases). Trimming removed 8 bases at V and 0 bases at J, with 17 bases between. CDR3 size: 15 residues. Per germline, CDR1 KGHSH and CDR2 LQKENI. In DNA, the CDR3 is TGTGCCAGCAGCCCGAGGACAGAAAGCTCCTACGAGCAGTACTTC. Its translation: CASSPRTESSYEQYF.

Many counts were recorded for this clonotype. The CDR3 DNA reads as TGTGCCAGCAGGGATGGACGGTCGGCAAGATCCTACGAGCAGTACTTC. This sequence encodes CASRDGRSARSYEQYF. The rearrangement links TRBV2 to TRBJ2-7; D remains ambiguous. This CDR3 is 16 amino acids long. Per the germline V gene, CDR1 is SNHLY and CDR2 is FYNNEI. V was cut by 6 bases and J by 1 base, with 19 bases left in between.

The V gene is TRBV10-3, the J gene TRBJ2-7, with 7 nucleotides matching TRBD1. Unmatched junction bases numbered 3, after V lost 5 bases and J lost 5 bases. The CDR3 runs to 12 residues. Germline lookup yields CDR1 ENHRY and CDR2 SYGVKD. The CDR3 loop is CAISLTGNEQYF. In nucleotides, the CDR3 is TGTGCCATCAGTTTGACAGGGAACGAGCAGTACTTC.

This clonotype was detected many times. The chain recombines TRBV6-2 or TRBV6-3 with TRBJ2-3; 12 nucleotides agree with TRBD2. The CDR3 has 14 amino acids. Germline CDR1 and CDR2: MNHEY and SVGEGT. The V and J ends lost 6 bases and 5 bases, in that order; junction bases with no gene match: 3. The CDR3: CASRRLAGVDTQYF. In DNA, the CDR3 is TGTGCCAGCAGACGACTAGCGGGAGTAGATACGCAGTATTTT.

This chain connects TRBV14 to TRBJ1-1; D is possibly TRBD1 (5 bases). This CDR3 is 14 amino acids long. CDR1 and CDR2 from the germline V gene are SGHDN and FVKESK. Trimming left V 4 bases short and J 5 bases short, with 14 bases between. This CDR3 reads CASSLARVGTEAFF. The CDR3 region has the DNA TGTGCCAGCAGCCTCGCCAGGGTGGGGACTGAAGCTTTCTTT.

This chain links TRBV30 with TRBJ2-7; 12 bases agree with TRBD2. CDR1 GTSNPN and CDR2 SVGIG come from the germline V gene (reference sequence). The CDR3 has 15 residues. Trimming took 1 base from V and 1 from J; bases not matched to a gene: 2. CDR3 region: CAWSGTSGASYEQYF. CDR3 sequence (DNA): TGTGCCTGGAGTGGGACTAGCGGGGCTTCCTACGAGCAGTACTTC.

This clonotype has ten or more counts. The chain joins TRBV7-6 to TRBJ1-5; 7 positions agree with TRBD1. From germline, CDR1 is SGHVS and CDR2 FNYEAQ. The CDR3 contains 15 residues. J lost 5 bases, V lost 0 bases, and 4 bases had no gene match. The DNA of the CDR3 is TGTGCCAGCAGCTTAGCGCGGGACAGAGATCAGCCCCAGCATTTT. It is translated as CASSLARDRDQPQHF.

This clonotype was seen repeatedly, ten times or more. The J gene is TRBJ2-3, the V gene TRBV5-1; 14 nucleotides line up with TRBD2. Losses at the gene ends were 4 bases for V and 4 bases for J; bases not matched to a gene: 5. Germline V CDR1 and CDR2: SGHRS, YFSETQ. The CDR3 has 16 amino acids. CDR3 bases: TGCGCCAGCAGCCCTGGGACTAGCGGGAGTTCAGATACGCAGTATTTT. Protein: CASSPGTSGSSDTQYF.

This clonotype was observed a few times. The chain links TRBV9 to TRBJ2-7, with 11 bases fitting TRBD2. V gave up 2 bases and J gave up 1 base; unmatched junction bases: 11. Germline CDR1 reads SGDLS; CDR2 reads YYNGEE. The CDR3 is 18 residues long. CDR3 DNA: TGTGCCAGCAGCGTGGGGATCCCCGGGACTAGCGGTTCCTACGAGCAGTACTTC. Translating it yields CASSVGIPGTSGSYEQYF. The full variable domain, completed using reference TRBV9 and TRBJ2-7, is DSGVTQTPKHLITATGQRVTLRCSPRSGDLSVYWYQQSLDQGLQFLIQYYNGEERAKGNILERFSAQQFPDLHSELNLSSLELGDSALYFCASSVGIPGTSGSYEQYFGPGTRLTVT.

Ten or more counts support this clonotype. This rearrangement joins TRBV28 to TRBJ2-7, with TRBD2 matching over 10 bases. CDR1 MDHEN and CDR2 SYDVKM come from the germline V gene. The CDR3 spans 14 residues. The V segment lost 4 bases and the J segment 4 bases; nucleotides outside the gene matches: 4. The CDR3 DNA is TGTGCCAGCAGTTCCCCTAGCGGGAGATACGAGCAGTACTTC. Protein: CASSSPSGRYEQYF.

Many counts were recorded for this clonotype. The CDR3 loop is CASSKDRFNEKLFF. The CDR3, as DNA: TGTGCCAGCAGTAAGGACAGGTTTAATGAAAAACTGTTTTTT. This chain joins TRBV7-9 and TRBJ1-4, with 7 bases lining up with TRBD1. Trimming cost V 6 bases and J 4 bases; bases outside gene matches: 5. The CDR3 loop spans 14 amino acids. CDR1 is SEHNR, CDR2 FQNEAQ, per germline (reference sequence).

At least ten counts were recorded for this clonotype. The chain has TRBV18 and TRBJ1-5; 10 bases are shared with TRBD1. The germline V gene encodes CDR1 KGHSH and CDR2 LQKENI. The V gene end was trimmed by 6 bases and the J gene end by 5 bases; junction bases not matched to a gene: 7. The length of the CDR3 is 15 residues. The CDR3 is CASSMTGGADQPQHF. DNA for the CDR3: TGTGCCAGCTCCATGACAGGGGGCGCGGATCAGCCCCAGCATTTT.

This sequence joins TRBV5-4 and TRBJ2-7; TRBD1 is a possible D gene (5 bases). V lost 5 bases, J lost 3 bases, and 15 bases lay in between. The CDR3 totals 14 residues. Germline CDR1 is SGHNT and CDR2 is YYREEE (reference sequence). CDR3 sequence: CASRSGFLFYEQYF. Written as DNA, the CDR3 is TGTGCCAGCAGGTCAGGGTTTCTCTTCTACGAGCAGTACTTC.

This chain links TRBV9 with TRBJ2-1, with D perhaps TRBD1 or TRBD2 (5 bases each). The V end was cut by 1 base, the J end by 5 bases, with 7 bases between. The CDR3 is 13 residues long. Germline V gives CDR1 SGDLS, CDR2 YYNGEE. The CDR3 DNA is TGTGCCAGCAGCGTAAGAGGGGACAATGAGCAGTTCTTC. Its translation is CASSVRGDNEQFF. Variable domain in full (rest from reference TRBV9 and TRBJ2-1): DSGVTQTPKHLITATGQRVTLRCSPRSGDLSVYWYQQSLDQGLQFLIQYYNGEERAKGNILERFSAQQFPDLHSELNLSSLELGDSALYFCASSVRGDNEQFFGPGTRLTVL.

The chain links TRBV19 to TRBJ2-1, with 16 bases that match TRBD2. The CDR3 sequence is 19 residues long. Per germline, CDR1 LNHDA and CDR2 SQIVND (reference sequence). V gave up 4 bases and J gave up 8 bases; unmatched junction bases: 14. The CDR3 sequence is CASSTPGTSGRAGRDEQFF. The DNA of the CDR3 is TGTGCCAGTAGTACACCCGGGACTAGCGGGAGGGCCGGTCGGGATGAGCAGTTCTTC.

This clonotype was observed many times. The chain links TRBV20-1 to TRBJ2-3, with D perhaps TRBD2 (5 bases). Trimming cost V 6 bases and J 6 bases, with 22 bases left between them. Germline values: CDR1 DFQATT, CDR2 SNEGSKA (reference sequence). CDR3 length: 15 amino acids. The CDR3 loop is CSARSGQRGRDTQYF. In nucleotides, the CDR3 is TGCAGTGCACGGAGCGGTCAGCGAGGCAGGGATACGCAGTATTTT.

This clonotype was seen ten or more times. The chain employs TRBV19 and TRBJ1-2; maybe TRBD1 (5 bases). Germline CDR1 is LNHDA and CDR2 is SQIVND (reference sequence). V lost 10 bases, J lost 5 bases, and 29 bases lay in between. This CDR3 comprises 17 residues. CDR3 sequence reads: CATRLGGETGTVYGYTF. The CDR3, as DNA: TGTGCCACCCGGCTGGGAGGGGAAACCGGGACGGTTTATGGCTACACCTTC.

The sample holds a few counts of this clonotype. Sequence at one end of the junction differs from germline and may be a read error. The chain uses TRBV9 and TRBJ2-7; D is possibly TRBD1 or TRBD2 (6 bases each). Germline CDR1 SGDLS, CDR2 YYNGEE. This CDR3 contains 15 residues. CDR3 sequence: CASSVRGASSYKQYF. DNA for the CDR3: TGTGCCAGCAGCGTAAGGGGGGCATCTTCCTACAAGCAGTACTTC.

This clonotype was picked up many times. The chain joins TRBV11-3 to TRBJ2-1; D is uncertain. The CDR3 loop spans 13 amino acids. Deletions cut 4 bases from V and 4 bases from J, with 8 bases between. The germline CDR1 and CDR2 sequences are SGHNT and YENEEA. The chain's CDR3 is CASSSGRYNEQFF. DNA of the CDR3: TGTGCCAGCAGCTCTGGACGGTACAATGAGCAGTTCTTC.

At least ten counts were recorded for this clonotype. The CDR3 DNA follows: TGTGCCAGCAAAAGTGGTGGTAGCGGGAGTCGTTCCTACAATGAGCAGTTCTTC. Translated: CASKSGGSGSRSYNEQFF. The chain carries TRBV28 and TRBJ2-1; 9 bases are shared with TRBD2. V shed 7 bases and J 1 base; nucleotides not matched to a gene: 14. The CDR3 sequence is 18 residues long. CDR1 and CDR2 from the germline V gene are MDHEN and SYDVKM.

This clonotype came up a few times. A read error may account for a junction end that differs from germline. The chain joins TRBV14 to TRBJ2-1, with 7 bases lining up with TRBD2. There are 16 residues in the CDR3. Germline lookup yields CDR1 SGHDN and CDR2 FVKESK. Here the CDR3 DNA reads TGTGCCAGCAGCTATCTGGACGGGAGGATCTACAATGATCAGTTCTTC. This sequence encodes CASSYLDGRIYNDQFF.